Sequencing of this T cell receptor (beta chain) was carried out in a study of post-analysis software for immune sequencing data. Study at large: As for disease course, relapsing-remitting, secondary progressive and progressive-relapsing multiple sclerosis were all included. Overall study findings and caveats: Normalized Chao1 diversity in multiple sclerosis patients fell significantly below that of controls. With F measure, samples from one preparation batch clustered together strongly. Five TRBV segments appeared more often in patients than in controls, and TRBV5-6, TRBV5-1 and TRBV20-1 were among these.

This clonotype was counted between two and nine times. Its antigen is undetermined. The authors incorporated unique molecular identifiers into the TCR beta cDNA libraries. A population of about 0.95 to 11 million T cells gave rise to 400,000 to 550,000 cDNA molecules. Using its own MiXCR run on the PCR reads, TCRdb lists one record per CDR3 protein. The repertoire holds some 700,000 distinct CDR3 sequences, with more than 50% as singletons. Germline lookup yields CDR1 LGHDT and CDR2 YNNKEL (reference sequence). The V gene lost 5 bases and the J gene lost 7 bases, with 21 bases spanning the gap. The CDR3 has 16 amino acids.

The chain uses TRBV3-1 and TRBJ1-5; possible D gene TRBD1, 5 bases. Sequenced material: blood. This TCR was recovered from a girl aged 2 to 9 with multiple sclerosis. CDR3 sequence: CASSETDGTTGQPQHF. The CDR3 DNA reads TGTGCCAGCAGCGAGACCGACGGTACCACAGGCCAGCCCCAGCATTTT.